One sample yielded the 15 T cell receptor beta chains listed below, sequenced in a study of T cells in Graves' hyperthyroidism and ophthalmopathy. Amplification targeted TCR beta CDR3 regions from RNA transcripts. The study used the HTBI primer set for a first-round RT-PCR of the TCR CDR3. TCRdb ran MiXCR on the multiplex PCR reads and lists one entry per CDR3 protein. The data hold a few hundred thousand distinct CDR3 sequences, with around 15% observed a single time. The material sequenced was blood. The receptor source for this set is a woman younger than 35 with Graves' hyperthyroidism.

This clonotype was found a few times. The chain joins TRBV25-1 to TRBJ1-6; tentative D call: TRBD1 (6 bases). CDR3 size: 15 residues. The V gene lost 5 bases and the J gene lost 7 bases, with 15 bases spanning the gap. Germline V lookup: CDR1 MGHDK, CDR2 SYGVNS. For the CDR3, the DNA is TGTGCCAGCAGTAGAAAGAACAGGGCAAATTCACCCCTCCACTTT. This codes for CASSRKNRANSPLHF.

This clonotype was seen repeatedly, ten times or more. The CDR3 DNA reads TGCAGTGCGGGCAGGGGGCGCGAGCAGTACTTC. This codes for CSAGRGREQYF. The V call is TRBV20-1, the J call TRBJ2-7; 8 bases map to TRBD1. CDR3 length equals 11 residues. V gave up 6 bases and J gave up 6 bases; unmatched junction bases: 4. Germline V lookup: CDR1 DFQATT, CDR2 SNEGSKA (reference sequence).

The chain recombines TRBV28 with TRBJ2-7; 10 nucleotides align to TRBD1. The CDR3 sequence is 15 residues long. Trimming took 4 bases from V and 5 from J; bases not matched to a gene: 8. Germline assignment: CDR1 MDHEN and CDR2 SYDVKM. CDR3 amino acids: CASSYPGQGKDEQYF. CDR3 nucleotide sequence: TGTGCCAGCAGTTATCCGGGACAGGGGAAAGACGAGCAGTACTTC. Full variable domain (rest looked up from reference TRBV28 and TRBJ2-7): DVKVTQSSRYLVKRTGEKVFLECVQDMDHENMFWYRQDPGLGLRLIYFSYDVKMKEKGDIPEGYSVSREKKERFSLILESASTNQTSMYLCASSYPGQGKDEQYFGPGTRLTVT.

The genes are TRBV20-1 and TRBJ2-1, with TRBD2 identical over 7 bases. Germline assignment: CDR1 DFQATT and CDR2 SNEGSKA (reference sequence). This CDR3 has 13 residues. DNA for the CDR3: TGCAGCGCTGGGGGGGACTCCTACAATGAGCAGTTCTTC. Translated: CSAGGDSYNEQFF.

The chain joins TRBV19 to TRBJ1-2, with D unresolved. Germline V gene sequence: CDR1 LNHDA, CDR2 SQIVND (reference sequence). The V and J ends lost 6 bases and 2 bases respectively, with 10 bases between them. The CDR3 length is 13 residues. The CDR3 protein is CASRIGTNYGYTF. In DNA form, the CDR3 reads TGTGCCAGTAGGATCGGCACGAACTATGGCTACACCTTC.

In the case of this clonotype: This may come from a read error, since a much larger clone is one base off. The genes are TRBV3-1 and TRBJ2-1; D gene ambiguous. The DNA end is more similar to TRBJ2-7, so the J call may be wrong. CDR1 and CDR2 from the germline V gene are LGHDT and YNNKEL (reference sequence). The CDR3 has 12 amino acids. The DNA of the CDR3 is TGTGCCAGCAGCCAGTCCCACTATGAGCAGTACTTC. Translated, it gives CASSQSHYEQYF.

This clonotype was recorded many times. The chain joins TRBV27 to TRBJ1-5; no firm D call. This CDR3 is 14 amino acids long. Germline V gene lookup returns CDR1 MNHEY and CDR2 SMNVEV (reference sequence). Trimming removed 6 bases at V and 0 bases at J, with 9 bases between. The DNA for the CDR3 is TGTGCCAGCAGCCGTCTCTATAGCAATCAGCCCCAGCATTTT. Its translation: CASSRLYSNQPQHF.

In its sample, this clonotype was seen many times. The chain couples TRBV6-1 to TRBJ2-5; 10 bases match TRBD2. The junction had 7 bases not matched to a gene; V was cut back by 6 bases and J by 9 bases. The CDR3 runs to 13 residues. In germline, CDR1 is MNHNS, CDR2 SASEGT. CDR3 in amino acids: CASRTPAGGAQYF. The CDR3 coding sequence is TGTGCCAGCAGAACGCCAGCGGGAGGGGCCCAGTACTTC.

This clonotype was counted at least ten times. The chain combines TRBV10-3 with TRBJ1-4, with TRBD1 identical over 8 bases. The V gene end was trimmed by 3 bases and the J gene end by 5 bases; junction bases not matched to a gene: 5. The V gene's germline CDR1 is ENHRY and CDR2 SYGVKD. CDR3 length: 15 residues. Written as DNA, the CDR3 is TGTGCCATCAGTGATCAGGGACAGGCAAATGAAAAACTGTTTTTT. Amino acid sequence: CAISDQGQANEKLFF.

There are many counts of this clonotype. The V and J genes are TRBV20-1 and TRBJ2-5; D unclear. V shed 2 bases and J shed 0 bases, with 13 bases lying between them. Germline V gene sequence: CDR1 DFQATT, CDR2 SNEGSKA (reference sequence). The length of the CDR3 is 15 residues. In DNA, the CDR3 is TGCAGTGCTAGATATGACCTAGGGTACCAAGAGACCCAGTACTTC. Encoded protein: CSARYDLGYQETQYF.

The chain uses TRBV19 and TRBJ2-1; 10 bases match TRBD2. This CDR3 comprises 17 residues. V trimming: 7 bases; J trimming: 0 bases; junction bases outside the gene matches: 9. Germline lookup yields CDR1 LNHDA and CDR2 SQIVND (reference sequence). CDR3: CASKIKTSGTSYNEQFF. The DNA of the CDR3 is TGTGCCAGTAAAATTAAAACTAGCGGGACCTCCTACAATGAGCAGTTCTTC. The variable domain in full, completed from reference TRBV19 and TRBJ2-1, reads DGGITQSPKYLFRKEGQNVTLSCEQNLNHDAMYWYRQDPGQGLRLIYYSQIVNDFQKGDIAEGYSVSREKKESFPLTVTSAQKNPTAFYLCASKIKTSGTSYNEQFFGPGTRLTVL.

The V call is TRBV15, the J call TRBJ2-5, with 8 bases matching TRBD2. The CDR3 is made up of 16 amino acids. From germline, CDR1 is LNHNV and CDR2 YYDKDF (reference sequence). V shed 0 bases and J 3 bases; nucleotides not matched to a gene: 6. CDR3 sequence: CATSRDGGLEEETQYF. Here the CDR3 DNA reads TGTGCCACCAGCAGAGATGGGGGACTAGAGGAAGAGACCCAGTACTTC.

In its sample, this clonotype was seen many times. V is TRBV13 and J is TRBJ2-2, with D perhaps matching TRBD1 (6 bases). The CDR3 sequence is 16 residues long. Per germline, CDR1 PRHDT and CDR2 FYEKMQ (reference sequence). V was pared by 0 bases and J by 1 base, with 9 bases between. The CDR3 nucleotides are TGTGCCAGCAGCTTAGGACAGGGATTGAACACCGGGGAGCTGTTTTTT. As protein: CASSLGQGLNTGELFF.

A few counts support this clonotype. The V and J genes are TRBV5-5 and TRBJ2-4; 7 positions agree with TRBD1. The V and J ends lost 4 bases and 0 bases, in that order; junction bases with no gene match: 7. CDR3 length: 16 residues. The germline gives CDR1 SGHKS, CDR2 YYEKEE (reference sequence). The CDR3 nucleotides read TGTGCCAGCAGCACGGGGACAGCACTAGCCAAAAACATTCAGTACTTC. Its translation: CASSTGTALAKNIQYF.

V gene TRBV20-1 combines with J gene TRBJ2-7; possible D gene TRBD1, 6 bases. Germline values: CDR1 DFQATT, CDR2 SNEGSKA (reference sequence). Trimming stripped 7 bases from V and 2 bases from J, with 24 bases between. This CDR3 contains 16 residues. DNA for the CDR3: TGCAGTGTCATACAGGGATTCGGGTATAGGACCTACGAGCAGTACTTC. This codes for CSVIQGFGYRTYEQYF.